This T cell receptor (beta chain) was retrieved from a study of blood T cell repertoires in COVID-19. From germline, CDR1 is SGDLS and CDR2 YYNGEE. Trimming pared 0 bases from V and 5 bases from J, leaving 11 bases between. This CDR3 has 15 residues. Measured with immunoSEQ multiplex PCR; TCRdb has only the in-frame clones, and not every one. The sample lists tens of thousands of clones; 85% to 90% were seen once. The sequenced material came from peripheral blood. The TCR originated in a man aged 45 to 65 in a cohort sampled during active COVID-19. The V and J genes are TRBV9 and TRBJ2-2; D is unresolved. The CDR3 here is CASSVEADLTGELFF. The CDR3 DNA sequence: TGTGCCAGCAGCGTAGAGGCAGACTTAACCGGGGAGCTGTTTTTT.